Below are 8 T cell receptor beta chains sequenced from a single sample in a study of blood T cells in healthy people across ages. A second PCR of 7 to 11 cycles used a sample-barcoded 5' primer and a J-beta primer mix. One entry per CDR3 protein results from TCRdb running MiXCR on the 5' RACE reads. The sample lists some 860,000 distinct CDR3 sequences, just over 55% occurring once. Sequenced: blood. These receptor sequences come from a man aged 35 to 55 in good health.

This chain joins TRBV28 and TRBJ1-2, with 8 positions matching TRBD1. CDR3 size: 16 residues. Per the germline V gene, CDR1 is MDHEN and CDR2 is SYDVKM. V dropped 6 bases and J dropped 7; count of bases not matched to a gene: 16. The CDR3 region has the DNA TGTGCCAGCAGCCTAGGGCAGGGGGCGTTTCTGGGTGGCTACACCTTC. This codes for CASSLGQGAFLGGYTF.

The CDR3 nucleotides are TGCAGCGTTGAGGCCTCGGGTTCTGGGGACGAGCAGTACTTC. It is translated as CSVEASGSGDEQYF. The V and J genes are TRBV29-1 and TRBJ2-1; no definite D call. The tail of the sequence fits TRBJ2-7 better, so the J call may be wrong. The CDR3 runs 14 residues. The V gene's germline CDR1 is SQVTM and CDR2 ANQGSEA.

V usage is TRBV10-3 and J usage is TRBJ2-4, with TRBD1 identical over 8 bases. The CDR3 runs 15 residues. Germline CDR1 ENHRY, CDR2 SYGVKD. J was trimmed by 5 bases and V by 6 bases; bases with no gene match: 9. CDR3 protein: CAIRDQGQAQNIQYF. CDR3 sequence (DNA): TGTGCCATCAGAGACCAGGGACAGGCGCAAAACATTCAGTACTTC.

This chain links TRBV4-1 with TRBJ2-5, with TRBD1 identical over 9 bases. The CDR3 totals 16 residues. Germline CDR1 reads MGHRA; CDR2 reads YSYEKL. V shed 5 bases, J shed 11 bases, and the junction held 18 bases outside the gene matches. Here the CDR3 DNA reads TGCGCCAGCAGCATAAGCCAGGGACAGGGTTCCTACGGGCAGTACTTC. It yields the protein CASSISQGQGSYGQYF.

V is TRBV7-2 and J is TRBJ1-2; 8 bases are shared with TRBD1. Germline assignment: CDR1 SGHTA and CDR2 FQGNSA. The CDR3 length is 15 residues. The trim removed 4 bases at V and 4 bases at J, leaving 8 bases unmatched. The CDR3 DNA reads as TGTGCCAGCAGCTCAGGACAGGGTCTGAGCTATGGCTACACCTTC. This gives the protein CASSSGQGLSYGYTF.

This chain links TRBV3-1 with TRBJ1-1; no reliable D call. Germline loops: CDR1 LGHDT, CDR2 YNNKEL (reference sequence). The V end was cut by 4 bases, the J end by 1 base, with 7 bases between. The CDR3 consists of 13 residues. Here the CDR3 DNA reads TGTGCCAGCAGCCCTCAAGGGAACACTGAAGCTTTCTTT. Encoded protein: CASSPQGNTEAFF.

The rearrangement links TRBV15 to TRBJ2-4; unclear D gene. CDR3 length equals 14 residues. V was trimmed by 0 bases and J by 12 bases, leaving 15 bases between them. Germline assignment: CDR1 LNHNV and CDR2 YYDKDF (reference sequence). The CDR3 reads CATSRDLGEETQYF. The CDR3 bases are TGTGCCACCAGCAGAGATCTGGGTGAGGAGACTCAGTACTTC. Full variable domain (remainder filled in from reference TRBV15 and TRBJ2-4): DAMVIQNPRYQVTQFGKPVTLSCSQTLNHNVMYWYQQKSSQAPKLLFHYYDKDFNNEADTPDNFQSRRPNTSFCFLDIRSPGLGDTAMYLCATSRDLGEETQYFGAGTRLSVL.

V and J are TRBV7-9 and TRBJ2-6; 9 nucleotides match TRBD1. The V segment lost 3 bases and the J segment 0 bases; nucleotides outside the gene matches: 3. This CDR3 has 17 residues. Germline values: CDR1 SEHNR, CDR2 FQNEAQ (reference sequence). The CDR3 nucleotides read TGTGCCAGCAGCTTCCGACAGGGGGACTCTGGGGCCAACGTCCTGACTTTC. Residues: CASSFRQGDSGANVLTF.